The clone carrying this TCR beta chain has at least ten counts. The CDR3 totals 12 residues. V was clipped by 0 bases and J by 6 bases, with 3 bases between them. The germline V gene encodes CDR1 MNHNY and CDR2 SVGAGI (reference sequence). This sample is part of a study of human T cells and chemical hapten exposure. Regarding time point: patch test 1, 2 weeks after DPC sensitization. The treatment: therapeutic diphenylcyclopropenone sensitization with weekly scalp DPC. Via MiXCR, TCRdb re-called the RACE reads, giving one row per CDR3 protein. This table holds 150,000 or so distinct CDR3 sequences, around 15% found once.

This clonotype originated in a woman aged 25 to 39 with alopecia areata. Some clones in this sample may be carry-over from other donors' samples. V usage is TRBV6-6 and J usage is TRBJ1-5; D unresolved. Sample: whole blood, taken in connection with sensitization to the hapten diphenylcyclopropenone (DPC). CDR3 residues: CASSYSGQPQHF. CDR3 DNA: TGTGCCAGCAGTTACTCGGGTCAGCCCCAGCATTTT.